This T cell receptor beta chain was documented in a study of T cell responses to AZD1222 COVID-19 vaccine. Concerning this clone: Its antigen is unidentified.

CDR3 length: 17 residues. The table came from immunoSEQ multiplex PCR; TCRdb's copy has only in-frame clones and leaves some out. The data contain 100,000 to 150,000 clones, roughly 87% of them seen just once; the ten biggest clones take up nearly 4.5%. Broader study findings: Sampling captured repertoires only after the peak T cell response. Just a handful of people given AZD1222 tested seropositive at baseline.

The receptor comes from an adult in good health. The source was peripheral blood, collected on day 0 of MenACWY control vaccination. The chain joins TRBV1 to TRBJ1-2; no DNA check was done on the table's D call, TRBD1. TRBV1 is shown as a pseudogene. The CDR3 nucleotides are TGCACCAGCAGCCTTGGCTTGGGACAGGGAGGGAACTATGGCTACACCTTC. Encoded protein: CTSSLGLGQGGNYGYTF.